The clone carrying this T cell receptor (beta chain) appeared a few times. Per the germline V gene, CDR1 is SGHAT and CDR2 is FQNNGV. The length of the CDR3 is 14 residues. Trimming shortened V by 5 bases and J by 0 bases, and 10 bases separated the two germline ends. This entry belongs to a study of blood T cell repertoires in COVID-19. Overall study context: Acute and convalescent COVID-19 samples came from the United States, Italy and Spain. Sample material is recorded as cDNA or gDNA derived from T cells, B-cell-depleted T cells, or PBMCs.

In the study's own analysis: Reference gene primer amplification gave estimated nucleated cell counts. Using immunoSEQ multiplex PCR, the repertoire was profiled, and TCRdb retains in-frame clones only, with some absent. Clonal size and the V and J genes are those of that table, whereas D and trimming came from the DNA. This sample carries about 190,000 clones, roughly 81% of them seen once, and the ten largest clones take roughly 4.6%. The sample consisted of peripheral blood. The clonotype originates from a woman aged 65 to 85 with active or convalescent COVID-19. The chain joins TRBV11-2 to TRBJ2-5; D may be TRBD2 (5 bases). CDR3 DNA: TGTGCCAGCAGCCTAGCACTAAACCAAGAGACCCAGTACTTC. Encoded protein: CASSLALNQETQYF.